One sample yielded the 6 T cell receptor beta chains listed below, sequenced in a study of Tregs in tolerant kidney transplant recipients. TCRdb keeps only in-frame clones here, not all; method: immunoSEQ multiplex PCR. This table has about 90,000 clones, over 85% appearing once. Related graft donors supplied nonmyeloablative bone marrow transplants, and mixed chimerism was transient. Source: CD4+ T cells from blood (PBMCs), taken 12 months after the transplant. These receptor sequences come from a human patient who received a combined kidney and bone marrow transplant. Some T cells may trace back to the graft donor.

The gene calls are TRBV19 and TRBJ2-2; 8 nucleotides line up with TRBD2. Germline V CDR1 and CDR2: LNHDA, SQIVND (reference sequence). The J segment lost 5 bases and the V segment lost 7 bases, leaving 9 bases of the junction unmatched. CDR3 length equals 15 residues. Here the CDR3 reads CASTSGSGGTGELFF. CDR3 sequence (DNA): TGTGCCAGTACTTCTGGCAGCGGGGGTACCGGGGAGCTGTTTTTT.

The gene calls are TRBV4-2 and TRBJ2-1; the D gene is possibly TRBD1 (6 bases). CDR3 length: 16 residues. The germline V and J ends were trimmed by 1 base and 7 bases, with 17 bases remaining between them. The germline CDR1 and CDR2 sequences are LGHNA and YNFKEQ. The CDR3 is CASSQVFPGQGNEQFF. DNA for the CDR3: TGTGCCAGCAGCCAAGTATTCCCGGGACAAGGTAATGAGCAGTTCTTC.

This sequence joins TRBV9 and TRBJ2-6, with TRBD2 identical over 7 bases. With V trimmed by 0 bases and J by 3 bases, 0 bases remained unmatched. Germline values: CDR1 SGDLS, CDR2 YYNGEE. This CDR3 region has 15 residues. The CDR3 DNA is TGTGCCAGCAGCGTAGCGGGGGGTGGGGCCAACGTCCTGACTTTC. Residues: CASSVAGGGANVLTF.

The chain carries TRBV5-1 and TRBJ2-1, with 11 bases matching TRBD2. Germline values: CDR1 SGHRS, CDR2 YFSETQ. Trimming at V came to 4 bases and at J to 2 bases, leaving 8 bases not matched to a gene. CDR3 length: 17 amino acids. The CDR3 nucleotides are TGCGCCAGCAGCATTAGCGGGAGGGCCCTCGCCTACAATGAGCAGTTCTTC. Its translation is CASSISGRALAYNEQFF.

The rearrangement uses TRBV10-3 and TRBJ2-7; 8 bases match TRBD1. The CDR3 extends over 14 amino acids. V lost 6 bases to trimming and J lost 2 bases; unmatched junction nucleotides: 6. Germline loops: CDR1 ENHRY, CDR2 SYGVKD. CDR3 sequence reads: CAIRDRASTYEQYF. CDR3 DNA: TGTGCCATCAGGGACAGGGCCTCCACCTACGAGCAGTACTTC.

This clone was seen only once. The chain couples TRBV2 to TRBJ1-5; the match to TRBD1 covers 7 bases. Germline lookup yields CDR1 SNHLY and CDR2 FYNNEI. The J segment lost 4 bases and the V segment lost 3 bases, leaving 0 bases of the junction unmatched. The CDR3 totals 13 residues. The CDR3 nucleotides read TGTGCCAGCAGTGACAGGGGGAATCAGCCCCAGCATTTT. It translates to CASSDRGNQPQHF.